The 27 T cell receptor beta chains reported below all come from one sample, sequenced in a study of Graves' ophthalmopathy and Graves' hyperthyroidism (dated by TCRdb to the late 2010s). Reads for this sample came from an Illumina HiSeq 2000. TCR beta CDR3 regions were amplified from RNA transcripts for repertoire sequencing. The first round was an RT-PCR using HTBI primers with the Qiagen OneStep RT-PCR kit, and this first round was followed by a second-round multiplex PCR, then size selection and purification. TCRdb passed the public sequencing reads through fastp at Q25 and MiXCR, retaining productive beta sequences. Merged by CDR3 protein, the rows form single entries marked with the most common genes and DNA. This sample gives roughly 500,000 distinct CDR3 sequences in total; approximately 15% of them show up just once. The ten largest clones take up 8% to 10% of the sample. The sample consisted of blood. All receptors come from a young woman with Graves' ophthalmopathy. Donor details come from another sample of the same person, matched by shared clones.

This clonotype was observed at least ten times. The V and J genes are TRBV7-2 and TRBJ2-2, with D hard to call. This CDR3 is built from 15 residues. Germline assignment: CDR1 SGHTA and CDR2 FQGNSA. Deletions cut 4 bases from V and 0 bases from J, with 9 bases between. CDR3 nucleotide sequence: TGTGCCAGCAGCTCCAGCATAGCGAACACCGGGGAGCTGTTTTTT. It translates to CASSSSIANTGELFF. The full variable domain, with the rest looked up from reference TRBV7-2 and TRBJ2-2, is GAGVSQSPSNKVTEKGKDVELRCDPISGHTALYWYRQSLGQGLEFLIYFQGNSAPDKSGLPSDRFSAERTGGSVSTLTIQRTQQEDSAVYLCASSSSIANTGELFFGEGSRLTVL.

This clonotype was seen ten or more times. The V call is TRBV27, the J call TRBJ1-3; TRBD1 agrees at 8 bases. CDR1 MNHEY and CDR2 SMNVEV come from the germline V gene (reference sequence). Trimming at V came to 7 bases and at J to 5 bases, leaving 10 bases not matched to a gene. The CDR3 is 15 amino acids. The CDR3 protein is CASTQTGTGRNTIYF. CDR3 nucleotide sequence: TGTGCCAGCACCCAAACCGGGACAGGAAGAAACACCATATATTTT.

This clonotype was observed many times. The V and J genes are TRBV27 and TRBJ1-1; D might be TRBD1 (5 bases). Trimming took 4 bases from V and 1 from J, leaving 16 bases between them. The CDR3 spans 16 residues. Germline CDR1 is MNHEY and CDR2 is SMNVEV (reference sequence). In DNA form, the CDR3 reads TGTGCCAGCAGTTCCTGGGATGGGACGGAGAACACTGAAGCTTTCTTT. Protein: CASSSWDGTENTEAFF.

In DNA, the CDR3 is TGTGCCAGCAGCGCGGCGACAGGTCATCAGCCCCAGCATTTT. Its protein product is CASSAATGHQPQHF. The J gene is TRBJ1-5, the V gene TRBV7-8, with D maybe TRBD1 (6 bases). V lost 5 bases to trimming and J lost 5 bases, with 13 bases between them. The CDR3 sequence is 14 residues long. CDR1 SGHVS and CDR2 FQNEAQ come from the germline V gene. The complete variable domain, with remaining parts taken from reference TRBV7-8 and TRBJ1-5, reads GAGVSQSPRYKVAKRGQDVALRCDPISGHVSLFWYQQALGQGPEFLTYFQNEAQLDKSGLPSDRFFAERPEGSVSTLKIQRTQQEDSAVYLCASSAATGHQPQHFGDGTRLSIL.

This clonotype has a handful of counts. The chain joins TRBV11-1 to TRBJ2-5; 15 nucleotides align to TRBD2. Germline V CDR1 and CDR2: SGHAT, FQDESV (reference sequence). V trimming: 5 bases; J trimming: 0 bases; junction bases outside the gene matches: 10. This CDR3 comprises 19 residues. The CDR3 protein is CASSPGTSGRSQYQETQYF. Written as DNA, the CDR3 is TGTGCCAGCAGCCCCGGGACTAGCGGGAGGTCGCAGTACCAAGAGACCCAGTACTTC.

This clonotype appeared many times. The chain combines TRBV28 with TRBJ2-7, with 10 nucleotides matching TRBD2. The V and J ends lost 6 bases and 0 bases, in that order; junction bases with no gene match: 5. The germline V gene has CDR1 MDHEN and CDR2 SYDVKM. This CDR3 region has 15 residues. CDR3 sequence reads: CASRYGLAASYEQYF. The CDR3 DNA reads as TGTGCCAGCAGATATGGACTAGCGGCCTCCTACGAGCAGTACTTC.

This clonotype came up many times. CDR3 DNA sequence: TGTGCCAGCAGCGACAGGGTCGGCTCTGGAAACACCATATATTTT. Translation: CASSDRVGSGNTIYF. The V gene is TRBV28, the J gene TRBJ1-3; 7 positions agree with TRBD1. CDR1 MDHEN and CDR2 SYDVKM come from the germline V gene. V shed 6 bases, J shed 0 bases, and the junction held 5 bases outside the gene matches. This CDR3 has 15 amino acids.

Only a few counts were recorded for this clonotype. This chain links TRBV6-2 or TRBV6-3 with TRBJ1-5; TRBD1 aligns across 11 bases. The germline CDR1 and CDR2 sequences are MNHEY and SVGEGT. The J segment lost 2 bases and the V segment lost 2 bases, leaving 11 bases of the junction unmatched. This CDR3 is built from 19 residues. In DNA, the CDR3 is TGTGCCAGCAGTTACCGGCTCGGGACAGGGGGGTCGGGCAATCAGCCCCAGCATTTT. Residues: CASSYRLGTGGSGNQPQHF.

This clonotype has ten or more counts. The V call is TRBV12-3 or TRBV12-4, the J call TRBJ2-2; the D gene is possibly TRBD1 (6 bases). The CDR3 loop spans 14 amino acids. V lost 8 bases, J lost 7 bases, and 17 bases lay in between. The CDR3 region has the DNA TGTGCCAGCGAGAACTCAGGGGTTATCGGGGAGCTGTTTTTT. Translation: CASENSGVIGELFF.

Worth noting for this clonotype: Being one base from a much bigger clone, this may be a read error. The chain links TRBV5-1 to TRBJ2-3, with D possibly matching TRBD1 (6 bases). Germline V gene sequence: CDR1 SGHRS, CDR2 YFSETQ. This CDR3 has 14 residues. As DNA, the CDR3 is TGCGCCAGCGGCTTGGACAGATCAACAGATACGCAGTATTTT. The encoded protein is CASGLDRSTDTQYF.

In its sample, this clonotype was seen many times. CDR3 residues: CSAREGGTTNQPQHF. CDR3 DNA sequence: TGCAGTGCTAGAGAGGGAGGGACCACCAATCAGCCCCAGCATTTT. The rearrangement uses TRBV20-1 and TRBJ1-5; D is possibly TRBD1 (5 bases). The CDR3 length is 15 residues. V was trimmed by 0 bases and J by 3 bases, leaving 12 bases between them. Germline CDR1 and CDR2: DFQATT and SNEGSKA (reference sequence).

Many counts were recorded for this clonotype. The chain combines TRBV28 with TRBJ2-7, with D maybe TRBD1 (6 bases). The CDR3 length is 14 residues. V lost 5 bases and J lost 5, with 16 bases in between. CDR1 MDHEN and CDR2 SYDVKM come from the germline V gene. CDR3 coding DNA: TGTGCCAGCAGTACCACAGGGTCCGGCCACGAGCAGTACTTC. The encoded protein is CASSTTGSGHEQYF.

This clonotype was detected many times. This sequence joins TRBV15 and TRBJ2-7; D is uncertain. The CDR3 is made up of 14 amino acids. The germline V gene encodes CDR1 LNHNV and CDR2 YYDKDF (reference sequence). V lost 0 bases and J lost 2, with 8 bases in between. CDR3: CATSRDLFAYEQYF. DNA for the CDR3: TGTGCCACCAGCAGAGATCTGTTCGCCTACGAGCAGTACTTC.

This clonotype was recorded at least ten times. The chain links TRBV27 to TRBJ2-7, with D perhaps matching TRBD1 (6 bases). The germline gives CDR1 MNHEY, CDR2 SMNVEV (reference sequence). The V end lost 4 bases, the J end lost 4 bases, and 14 bases lay between the germline ends. CDR3 length: 14 amino acids. The CDR3 region is CASSSGDRIYEQYF. The CDR3 DNA sequence: TGTGCCAGCAGTTCGGGCGACAGGATTTACGAGCAGTACTTC.

In this sample, this clonotype turned up many times. The chain combines TRBV5-1 with TRBJ2-7; the D is unclear. Germline V gene sequence: CDR1 SGHRS, CDR2 YFSETQ. The CDR3 length is 14 residues. Trimming cost V 4 bases and J 0 bases, with 11 bases left between them. The chain's CDR3 is CASSTVGDSYEQYF. The CDR3, as DNA: TGCGCCAGCAGCACGGTGGGTGACTCCTACGAGCAGTACTTC.

The sample holds many counts of this clonotype. This chain links TRBV29-1 with TRBJ1-1; the D is unclear. The CDR3 loop spans 11 amino acids. V was cut by 6 bases and J by 4 bases, with 9 bases left in between. Germline V gives CDR1 SQVTM, CDR2 ANQGSEA. The CDR3 DNA sequence: TGCAGCGTCCCCGACCCCACTGAAGCTTTCTTT. Translating it yields CSVPDPTEAFF.

This clonotype was seen at least ten times. In DNA form, the CDR3 reads TGTGCCAGCAGTTTTGGTCTAGCGGACCTCTACGAGCAGTACTTC. This gives the protein CASSFGLADLYEQYF. The rearrangement links TRBV28 to TRBJ2-7, with 7 bases that match TRBD2. This CDR3 contains 15 residues. CDR1 and CDR2 from the germline V gene are MDHEN and SYDVKM. The V segment lost 3 bases and the J segment 3 bases; nucleotides outside the gene matches: 8.

This clonotype was observed many times. This rearrangement joins TRBV18 to TRBJ1-5; 7 bases are shared with TRBD1. CDR1 is KGHSH and CDR2 is LQKENI in the germline V gene. CDR3 length equals 15 residues. V was clipped by 5 bases and J by 6 bases; unmatched bases: 10. Here the CDR3 DNA reads TGTGCCAGCTCAACGTCCGGGACAGCGCTTCAGCCCCAGCATTTT. Translated: CASSTSGTALQPQHF.

A note on this clonotype: This clone may be a read error of a much larger clone one base away. The V and J genes are TRBV7-9 and TRBJ2-5; D might be TRBD2 (7 bases). The V gene's germline CDR1 is SEHNR and CDR2 FQNEAQ (reference sequence). The CDR3 runs to 14 residues. The CDR3 DNA follows: TGTGCCAGCAGCATCCGGGGGGCCCAAGAGACCCAGGACTTC. It specifies CASSIRGAQETQDF. The variable domain in full, completed from reference TRBV7-9 and TRBJ2-5, reads DTGVSQNPRHKITKRGQNVTFRCDPISEHNRLYWYRQTLGQGPEFLTYFQNEAQLEKSRLLSDRFSAERPKGSFSTLEIQRTEQGDSAMYLCASSIRGAQETQDFGPGTRLLVL.

This clonotype was observed a few times. This chain uses TRBV6-5 with TRBJ2-7, with D unresolved. The germline CDR1 and CDR2 sequences are MNHEY and SVGAGI. The CDR3 covers 17 residues. V was shortened by 4 bases and J by 3 bases, with 22 bases between the two germline ends. The CDR3 coding sequence is TGTGCCAGCAGTTCCTTACACCTTTTTGAGGAGATCTACGAGCAGTACTTC. Translation: CASSSLHLFEEIYEQYF.

About this clonotype itself: A read error may explain this, as a much larger clone is one base away. The CDR3 DNA reads as TGTGCCTGCAGCAGGAGTGGGGTTCGGACTGAAGCTTTCTTT. It codes for CACSRSGVRTEAFF. The V call is TRBV12-3 or TRBV12-4, the J call TRBJ1-1; D is unclear. This CDR3 is built from 14 residues.

This clonotype was seen many times. The rearrangement uses TRBV7-2 and TRBJ1-1; a possible D gene is TRBD1 (5 bases). CDR1 and CDR2 (germline): SGHTA, FQGNSA. Trimming pared 2 bases from V and 4 bases from J, leaving 14 bases between. The CDR3 is 15 residues long. CDR3 in DNA: TGTGCCAGCAGCTTATTTCCGGGGACGGGCACTGAAGCTTTCTTT. Residues: CASSLFPGTGTEAFF.

The V gene is TRBV6-2 or TRBV6-3, the J gene TRBJ2-2; no clear D gene. The CDR3 runs to 15 residues. Trimming removed 6 bases at V and 7 bases at J, with 18 bases between. Germline V CDR1 and CDR2: MNHEY, SVGEGT. This CDR3 reads CASRTDAGGSGELFF. In DNA, the CDR3 is TGTGCCAGCAGAACGGACGCCGGCGGAAGCGGGGAGCTGTTTTTT.

This clonotype has at least ten counts. The chain has TRBV5-1 and TRBJ1-1; D not certain. Trimming took 4 bases from V and 1 from J, leaving 17 bases between them. CDR3 length: 16 amino acids. Germline values: CDR1 SGHRS, CDR2 YFSETQ. The CDR3: CASSQDRRRSNTEAFF. CDR3 nucleotide sequence: TGCGCCAGCAGCCAGGACCGACGGAGATCGAACACTGAAGCTTTCTTT.

This clonotype showed up many times. The V call is TRBV20-1, the J call TRBJ1-3; D is uncertain. Germline V gene lookup returns CDR1 DFQATT and CDR2 SNEGSKA (reference sequence). The V gene lost 5 bases and the J gene lost 4 bases, with 15 bases spanning the gap. The CDR3 sequence is 14 residues long. The CDR3 sequence is CSAFLGVSGNTIYF. The CDR3 nucleotides read TGCAGTGCTTTCCTCGGGGTATCCGGAAACACCATATATTTT.

This clonotype was seen many times. The chain recombines TRBV6-5 with TRBJ1-1; D perhaps matches TRBD1 (5 bases). Germline assignment: CDR1 MNHEY and CDR2 SVGAGI. Trimming pared 8 bases from V and 3 bases from J, leaving 16 bases between. This CDR3 is built from 14 residues. Here the CDR3 DNA reads TGTGCCAGCGGCGAGTGGGGGACGGACACTGAAGCTTTCTTT. Amino acid sequence: CASGEWGTDTEAFF.

In this sample, this clonotype turned up many times. The J gene is TRBJ1-1, the V gene TRBV5-1; 7 positions match TRBD1. The CDR3 is 16 residues long. V was clipped by 4 bases and J by 0 bases; unmatched bases: 9. CDR1 is SGHRS, CDR2 YFSETQ, per germline. The CDR3 sequence is CASSPATGNMNTEAFF. DNA for the CDR3: TGCGCCAGCAGCCCCGCGACAGGGAACATGAACACTGAAGCTTTCTTT.